A selection of T cell receptor beta chains follows, all from one sample in a study of metastatic and nonmetastatic thyroid tumors. MiXCR re-clonotyped the PCR reads for TCRdb. The sample records roughly 70,000 clones, roughly 18% being singletons. Input material: blood. The receptors were sampled from a female donor with papillary thyroid cancer or a benign thyroid nodule (not recorded which). Some clones in this sample may be carry-over from other donors' samples. Each CDR3 is given with its conserved first and last residue. The order of the fields is J gene, D gene, clone size, V gene, CDR3 DNA, CDR3 protein. A D gene is named only where the DNA matches it firmly. Some rows mark clone size as missing; the rest say once, few, many or name a class of expanded clone.

TRBJ2-2 | NA | NA | TRBV18 | TGTGCCAGCTCTCAAGGAGGACAGAACACCGGGGAGCTGTTTTTT | CASSQGGQNTGELFF
TRBJ2-1 | NA | many | TRBV20-1 | TGCAGTGCTAGGAGGCAGGTGATCAATGAGCAGTTCTTC | CSARRQVINEQFF
TRBJ2-7 | TRBD1 | NA | TRBV3-1 | TGTGCCAGCAGCCAATTTACAGGGGCCTACGAGCAGTACTTC | CASSQFTGAYEQYF
TRBJ2-5 | TRBD2 | many | TRBV9 | TGTGCCAGCAGCGTAGGGGGACTAGCGGGAAGGGAGACCCAGTACTTC | CASSVGGLAGRETQYF
TRBJ2-1 | NA | many | TRBV3-1 | TGTGCCAGCAGCCAAGAATGGGGCGGGGAGCAGTTCTTC | CASSQEWGGEQFF
TRBJ1-5 | NA | NA | TRBV30 | TGTGCCTGGAGTAACTTAAAGCGGGATCAGCGTCAGCCCCAGCATTTT | CAWSNLKRDQRQPQHF
TRBJ2-1 | TRBD2 | many | TRBV24-1 | TGTGCCACCAGTGATGCGGTGCTAGCGGGGTCCAATGAGCAGTTCTTC | CATSDAVLAGSNEQFF
TRBJ2-7 | NA | few | TRBV12-3/TRBV12-4 | TGTGCCATCACGTGCACCTCCTACGAGCAGTACTTC | CAITCTSYEQYF
TRBJ2-1 | TRBD1 | few | TRBV27 | TGTGCCAGCAGCGGACAGGGGTCCCCCTACAATGAGCAGTTCTTC | CASSGQGSPYNEQFF
TRBJ1-5 | NA | NA | TRBV19 | TGTGCCAGTAGTCCCAGACCTAGCAATCAGCCCCAGCATTTT | CASSPRPSNQPQHF
TRBJ2-1 | NA | NA | TRBV20-1 | TGCAGTGCTAGAGATCCCAGGGTCATTGAGCAGTTCTTC | CSARDPRVIEQFF
TRBJ2-3 | NA | many | TRBV7-2 | TGTGCCAGCAGCTTAGACCCGGTAGATCCGCAGTATTTT | CASSLDPVDPQYF
TRBJ1-1 | NA | NA | TRBV30 | TGTGCCTGGACCGGGGCGCTGGGGGCTTTCTTT | CAWTGALGAFF
TRBJ2-1 | TRBD2 | many | TRBV9 | TGTGCCAGCAGCGTAGTTTCTAGCGGGAGCTACAATGAGCAGTTCTTC | CASSVVSSGSYNEQFF
TRBJ2-7 | NA | many | TRBV20-1 | TGCAGTGCTAGAGGAGACTTCGAGCAGTACTTC | CSARGDFEQYF
TRBJ2-7 | TRBD1 | few | TRBV10-3 | TGTGCCATCAGTGACCCGGACAGGAAGGGTCGCTACGAGCAGTACTTC | CAISDPDRKGRYEQYF
TRBJ2-7 | NA | NA | TRBV20-1 | TGCAGTGCTACCGGGGGCACGGGCGAGCAGTACTTC | CSATGGTGEQYF
TRBJ2-1 | NA | many | TRBV7-2 | TGTGCCAGCAGTATCGGGCCCGATCCCTACAATGAGCAGTTCTTC | CASSIGPDPYNEQFF
TRBJ1-5 | NA | NA | TRBV15 | TGTGCCACGAGCCACTTGGGAAGGGATAGCAATCAGCCCCAGCATTTT | CATSHLGRDSNQPQHF
TRBJ2-2 | TRBD1 | few | TRBV18 | TGTGCCAGCTCACCGTGGACAGGTCGGAACACCGGGGAGCTGTTTTTT | CASSPWTGRNTGELFF
TRBJ2-1 | NA | few | TRBV12-3/TRBV12-4 | TGTGCCAGCAGCATATCGGGGATCTCCTACAATGAGCAGTTCTTC | CASSISGISYNEQFF
TRBJ1-1 | NA | few | TRBV27 | TGTGCCAGCGCCAGGGGCGGTGCTTATGAAGCTTTCTTT | CASARGGAYEAFF
TRBJ2-6 | NA | NA | TRBV2 | TGTGCCAGCAGTGCCGGACGGCACTCTGGGGCCAACGTCCTGACTTTC | CASSAGRHSGANVLTF
TRBJ2-1 | TRBD2 | few | TRBV27 | TGTGCCAGCAGTTTTTTCGGGAGGGCAGGGAATGAGCAGTTCTTC | CASSFFGRAGNEQFF